This passage covers 13 T cell receptor beta chains from one sample sequenced in a study of Ad26.COV2.S vaccination and SARS-CoV-2 variants. The sample's treatment: about 20 received Ad26.COV2.S at low or high dose, single or two shots; 5 received placebo; per-sample allocation not given. After the first vaccine or placebo injection, samples were drawn on day 63. The method was immunoSEQ multiplex PCR; TCRdb's version includes in-frame clones alone and lacks a portion of them. The sample yields fewer than 400,000 clones, roughly 80% seen once. Sample: peripheral blood, taken in a trial of Ad26.COV2.S vaccine versus placebo. The receptor source for this set is a person between 18 and 60 years old who received the Ad26.COV2.S COVID-19 vaccine or a placebo.

This chain uses TRBV15 with TRBJ2-1, with D unresolved. The CDR3 extends over 13 amino acids. Germline V gene data show CDR1 as LNHNV and CDR2 as YYDKDF (reference sequence). Trimming shortened V by 1 base and J by 0 bases, and 1 base separated the two germline ends. In nucleotides, the CDR3 is TGTGCCACCAGCAGAGGCTCCTACAATGAGCAGTTCTTC. Encoded protein: CATSRGSYNEQFF.

This sequence joins TRBV6-5 and TRBJ1-3; unclear D gene. The CDR3 loop spans 15 amino acids. CDR1 is MNHEY and CDR2 is SVGAGI in the germline V gene. Deletions cut 4 bases from V and 0 bases from J, with 10 bases between. The CDR3 DNA follows: TGTGCCAGCAGTTTAGACGGCCGCTCTGGAAACACCATATATTTT. Translation: CASSLDGRSGNTIYF.

The rearrangement links TRBV5-1 to TRBJ2-5; D remains ambiguous. CDR3 size: 15 residues. Germline CDR1 SGHRS, CDR2 YFSETQ. V lost 2 bases, J lost 4 bases, and 15 bases lay in between. CDR3 bases: TGCGCCAGCAGCTTACCCGGCACAGAAGGAGAGACCCAGTACTTC. Translated, it gives CASSLPGTEGETQYF. Full variable domain (missing parts from reference TRBV5-1 and TRBJ2-5): KAGVTQTPRYLIKTRGQQVTLSCSPISGHRSVSWYQQTPGQGLQFLFEYFSETQRNKGNFPGRFSGRQFSNSRSEMNVSTLELGDSALYLCASSLPGTEGETQYFGPGTRLLVL.

Comments on this clone: This sample includes further DNA sequences coding for the same CDR3. The chain carries TRBV11-2 and TRBJ1-6; D is uncertain. V gave up 3 bases and J gave up 0 bases, with 3 bases separating them. The germline CDR1 and CDR2 sequences are SGHAT and FQNNGV. This CDR3 spans 14 amino acids. This chain's CDR3 is CASSFNSYNSPLHF. The CDR3, as DNA: TGTGCCAGCAGCTTCAACTCCTATAATTCACCCCTCCACTTT.

The chain's CDR3 is CASRRVRGGQPQHF. CDR3 sequence (DNA): TGTGCCAGCAGGCGAGTTAGGGGCGGTCAGCCCCAGCATTTT. This chain connects TRBV28 to TRBJ1-5; D may be TRBD1 (5 bases). V dropped 6 bases and J dropped 6 bases, with 15 bases sitting between them. Germline V gene lookup returns CDR1 MDHEN and CDR2 SYDVKM. The CDR3 is 14 residues long.

The chain has TRBV19 and TRBJ2-2; D remains unclear. Germline V gives CDR1 LNHDA, CDR2 SQIVND (reference sequence). The V end was cut by 5 bases, the J end by 7 bases, with 14 bases between. The CDR3 covers 14 residues. Written as DNA, the CDR3 is TGTGCCAGTAGTGAGTCAGGTGGTTTCGGGGAGCTGTTTTTT. Amino acids: CASSESGGFGELFF.

The chain links TRBV21-1 to TRBJ2-3; TRBD2 reflects the table's D call only, with no check against the DNA. TRBV21-1 is recorded as a pseudogene. This CDR3 spans 21 amino acids. The CDR3, as DNA: TGTGCCAGCAGCAATAGGGATCTAGCGGGGGTAGGTGAGAAATACACAGATACGCAGTATTTT. It translates to CASSNRDLAGVGEKYTDTQYF.

This chain joins TRBV5-6 and TRBJ1-1; tentative D call: TRBD1 (6 bases). Looked up from germline, CDR1 is SGHDT and CDR2 is YYEEEE. Deletions cut 0 bases from V and 0 bases from J, with 12 bases between. This CDR3 contains 16 residues. CDR3 protein: CASSLGGLNLNTEAFF. The CDR3 region has the DNA TGTGCCAGCAGCTTGGGGGGGCTTAATTTGAACACTGAAGCTTTCTTT.

This sequence joins TRBV3-1 (or the pseudogene TRBV3-2) and TRBJ2-6; 12 bases are shared with TRBD2. The germline V gene has CDR1 LGHDT and CDR2 YNNKEL (reference sequence). Germline trimming cut 4 bases from V and 1 base from J; bases unmatched to any gene: 8. The CDR3 consists of 19 residues. The CDR3 DNA reads as TGTGCCAGCAGCCGAGGACTAGCGGGGCCTCTATCTGGGGCCAACGTCCTGACTTTC. This gives the protein CASSRGLAGPLSGANVLTF.

This clone was seen a handful of times. This chain connects TRBV5-1 to TRBJ2-1, with 10 positions matching TRBD2. The V gene end was trimmed by 4 bases and the J gene end by 7 bases; junction bases not matched to a gene: 5. The length of the CDR3 is 14 residues. Germline loops: CDR1 SGHRS, CDR2 YFSETQ. The CDR3 sequence: CASSSGGAGNEQFF. The CDR3 DNA sequence: TGCGCCAGCAGCAGCGGGGGGGCAGGAAATGAGCAGTTCTTC.

The chain links TRBV5-4 to TRBJ2-6; 11 positions match TRBD1. The CDR3 length is 17 residues. Germline V gene lookup returns CDR1 SGHNT and CDR2 YYREEE (reference sequence). The V and J ends lost 3 bases and 4 bases, in that order; junction bases with no gene match: 6. This chain's CDR3 is CASSSGQGAMGANVLTF. As DNA, the CDR3 is TGTGCCAGCAGCTCTGGACAGGGGGCAATGGGGGCCAACGTCCTGACTTTC.

This sequence joins TRBV6-5 and TRBJ1-2, with D possibly TRBD1 on 5 matching bases. This CDR3 comprises 12 residues. The V end lost 6 bases, the J end lost 4 bases, and 9 bases lay between the germline ends. Germline lookup yields CDR1 MNHEY and CDR2 SVGAGI. This chain's CDR3 is CASRRGTYGYTF. The CDR3 DNA reads as TGTGCCAGCAGACGGGGGACCTATGGCTACACCTTC.

This clone was recorded once. The chain has TRBV27 and TRBJ2-6, with a possible D match to TRBD1 (5 bases). The V end lost 8 bases, the J end lost 2 bases, and 7 bases lay between the germline ends. CDR1 is MNHEY, CDR2 SMNVEV, per germline (reference sequence). This CDR3 spans 13 amino acids. CDR3 in DNA: TGTGCCAGCGTCAGGGCTGGGGCCAACGTCCTGACTTTC. It encodes CASVRAGANVLTF.